Sequencing of this T cell receptor (beta chain) was carried out in a study of cytomegalovirus exposure and HLA in healthy donors. Study-wide results and caveats: As confirmed in vitro, three CMV-associated chains were specific for CMV antigens. The availability of immune exposure information extended only to CMV serostatus. A highly shared variant cluster was judged a likely technical artifact.

As concerns this clone: Its antigen is not identified.

Primers for the PCR totalled 60 Vbeta and 13 Jbeta. Repertoires were generated with immunoSEQ multiplex PCR, while TCRdb's copy carries only in-frame clones and drops some. The sample includes about 110,000 clones, roughly 80% seen only once; the top ten take approximately 23%. This CDR3 has 14 amino acids. With V trimmed by 3 bases and J by 5 bases, 5 bases remained unmatched. Germline-derived CDR1 and CDR2 are LNHDA and SQIVND (reference sequence). Sample: PBMCs. This chain links TRBV19 with TRBJ2-5; 8 bases map to TRBD1. The TCR comes from a man in his thirties or forties in good health and CMV-seropositive. In DNA, the CDR3 is TGTGCCAGTAGTATTCAGGGGGCGAGGGAGACCCAGTACTTC. It yields the protein CASSIQGARETQYF.